These T cell receptor beta chains were read from a single sample in a study of regulatory dendritic cells for organ transplantation. Sequencing was performed with immunoSEQ multiplex PCR; in TCRdb, only in-frame clones are kept and a portion is missing. The sample lists 25,000 to 30,000 clones, approximately 82% occurring once. The sequenced sample consisted of naive CD4+ T cells from blood. The receptor set was obtained from a human donor in good health. Each CDR3 is given with its conserved first and last residue. Each record gives: D gene, clone size, V gene, J gene, CDR3 DNA, CDR3 protein. A D gene is named only where the DNA matches it firmly. The size entry is marked missing in some rows and otherwise reads once, few, many or a size class.

NA,NA,TRBV2,TRBJ2-2,TGTGCCAGCAGTCGACTCGGAACCGGGGAGCTGTTTTTT,CASSRLGTGELFF
NA,NA,TRBV27,TRBJ1-1,TGTGCCAGCAGTTCCCAGGTTGATGGAACTGAAGCTTTCTTT,CASSSQVDGTEAFF
TRBD1,NA,TRBV27,TRBJ1-1,TGTGCCAGCAGTCACCGGGACAGGAGCACTGAAGCTTTCTTT,CASSHRDRSTEAFF
TRBD2,NA,TRBV7-8,TRBJ2-3,TGTGCCAGCGGACGGGGGGGTGGGGCTAGCACAGATACGCAGTATTTT,CASGRGGGASTDTQYF
NA,NA,TRBV7-2,TRBJ1-5,TGTGCCAGCAGCTTAGACAGAAATCAGCCCCAGCATTTT,CASSLDRNQPQHF
TRBD2,NA,TRBV7-9,TRBJ2-1,TGTGCCAGCAGCTCCCCCGGGGGGAGCTCCTACAATGAGCAGTTCTTC,CASSSPGGSSYNEQFF
NA,NA,TRBV6-5,TRBJ1-5,TGTGCCAGCAGTTACGAACTTAGCAATCAGCCCCAGCATTTT,CASSYELSNQPQHF
TRBD1,NA,TRBV9,TRBJ1-2,TGTGCCAGCAGCAGCCGGGACAGGGCCCTTTCGAGCTATGGCTACACCTTC,CASSSRDRALSSYGYTF
TRBD1,NA,TRBV7-2,TRBJ2-3,TGTGCCAGCAGCTTAGAGGGGCAGGGGGCGGCAGATACGCAGTATTTT,CASSLEGQGAADTQYF
NA,NA,TRBV5-4,TRBJ1-2,TGTGCCAGCAGCTTGGCCGGGGGGAAAGGAGGCTACACCTTC,CASSLAGGKGGYTF
NA,few,TRBV7-2,TRBJ2-5,TGTGCCAGCAGCCTGGCAGGGGCAGAGACCCAGTACTTC,CASSLAGAETQYF
TRBD2,few,TRBV11-2,TRBJ2-3,TGTGCCAGCAGCTTTCGGACTAGCATAACAGATACGCAGTATTTT,CASSFRTSITDTQYF
NA,NA,TRBV7-2,TRBJ1-2,TGTGCCAGCAGCTTAGCGGCAGAAAACTATGGCTACACCTTC,CASSLAAENYGYTF
NA,NA,TRBV19,TRBJ1-5,TGTGCCAGTAGTCAGGGTCTTTATCAGCCCCAGCATTTT,CASSQGLYQPQHF
NA,NA,TRBV9,TRBJ2-5,TGTGCCAGCAGCCATCCTGGCCTCGAAGAGACCCAGTACTTC,CASSHPGLEETQYF
NA,NA,TRBV2,TRBJ1-3,TGTGCCAGCAGTGACGTAGGAAACACCATATATTTT,CASSDVGNTIYF
NA,NA,TRBV19,TRBJ2-7,TGTGCCAGTAGCACCGGGGATTTGTTATTCTACGAGCAGTACTTC,CASSTGDLLFYEQYF
NA,NA,TRBV9,TRBJ2-2,TGTGCCAGCAGCGCCGACCTAGAGACCGGGGAGCTGTTTTTT,CASSADLETGELFF
TRBD1,few,TRBV5-6,TRBJ1-2,TGTGCCAGCAGCGGACAGGGGAGAATAAGGCCCTATGGCTACACCTTC,CASSGQGRIRPYGYTF
TRBD2,NA,TRBV10-3,TRBJ2-3,TGTGCCTCTACCGCGGGGGGCACAGATACGCAGTATTTT,CASTAGGTDTQYF
NA,NA,TRBV15,TRBJ1-3,TGTGCCACCAGCAGAGACAGGGGATCTGGAAACACCATATATTTT,CATSRDRGSGNTIYF
TRBD1,NA,TRBV5-1,TRBJ1-4,TGCGCCAGCAGCTTGGATTACAGGGGAGGTACTAATGAAAAACTGTTTTTT,CASSLDYRGGTNEKLFF
NA,NA,TRBV11-1,TRBJ2-7,TGTGCCAGCAGCTTCACAGCTTCCTACGAGCAGTACTTC,CASSFTASYEQYF
NA,NA,TRBV18,TRBJ1-3,TGTGCCAGCTCACCACGCGACGTTGGGGGGTTAGCTGGAAACACCATATATTTT,CASSPRDVGGLAGNTIYF
TRBD1,NA,TRBV19,TRBJ1-2,TGTGCCAGTGCCGCGGACAGGGGGGTATTTAACTATGGCTACACCTTC,CASAADRGVFNYGYTF
TRBD1,NA,TRBV7-2,TRBJ1-2,TGTGCCAGCAGCTTATTTTCGACGGGGACAGGGAACTATGGCTACACCTTC,CASSLFSTGTGNYGYTF
NA,NA,TRBV6-5,TRBJ2-7,TGTGCCAGCAGTTACTCAGGGACAACCTACGAGCAGTACTTC,CASSYSGTTYEQYF
TRBD1,NA,TRBV2,TRBJ1-1,TGTGCCAGCAGGGGACAGGGGCCGGACACTGAAGCTTTCTTT,CASRGQGPDTEAFF
TRBD1,NA,TRBV27,TRBJ2-3,TGTGCCAGCAGATCCCGAGAAATACAGGGGTACAGTAGCACAGATACGCAGTATTTT,CASRSREIQGYSSTDTQYF
TRBD1,NA,TRBV5-6,TRBJ1-4,TGTGCCAGCAGCGGACAGGGACTAACTAATGAAAAACTGTTTTTT,CASSGQGLTNEKLFF
TRBD1,NA,TRBV7-9,TRBJ2-1,TGTGCCAGCAGCTCGAGGACAGGGTTGCCTTACAATGAGCAGTTCTTC,CASSSRTGLPYNEQFF
NA,NA,TRBV5-1,TRBJ1-6,TGCGCCAGCAGCTTGGTTCCAGGGGATAGTTCACCCCTCCACTTT,CASSLVPGDSSPLHF
TRBD2,few,TRBV2,TRBJ2-7,TGTGCCAGCAGTGAACTAGCGGGCTATACCTACGAGCAGTACTTC,CASSELAGYTYEQYF
TRBD2,NA,TRBV2,TRBJ2-1,TGTGCCAGCAGTGATCTAGCGGGGGCGGGGAATGAGCAGTTCTTC,CASSDLAGAGNEQFF
TRBD2,NA,TRBV5-3,TRBJ2-5,TGTGCCAGAAGCTTGGCGGCTAGCGGGGGGTGGGAGACCCAGTACTTC,CARSLAASGGWETQYF
TRBD2,NA,TRBV7-2,TRBJ2-1,TGTGCCAGCAGCCGAATCGGCGGGGGAGGTGAGCAGTTCTTC,CASSRIGGGGEQFF
TRBD1,NA,TRBV2,TRBJ2-7,TGTGCCAGCACAATCCGGGACAGCTACGAGCAGTACTTC,CASTIRDSYEQYF
NA,NA,TRBV10-3,TRBJ2-6,TGTGCCATCAATGGACAATCTGGGGCCAACGTCCTGACTTTC,CAINGQSGANVLTF
TRBD2,NA,TRBV2,TRBJ2-5,TGTGCCAGCAAACGGGGGGGAGAGACCCAGTACTTC,CASKRGGETQYF
TRBD1,NA,TRBV10-2,TRBJ1-5,TGCGCCAGCAGTGAGACCTCGGGACAGGGGGCCCGGGGTTCCCAGCATTTT,CASSETSGQGARGSQHF
NA,NA,TRBV5-1,TRBJ2-7,TGCGCCAGCAGCTTGGTTCCGGGGGGCTTGGACGAGCAGTACTTC,CASSLVPGGLDEQYF
NA,NA,TRBV5-1,TRBJ2-1,TGCGCCAGCAGCCTCTGGGCCGGCAATGAGCAGTTCTTC,CASSLWAGNEQFF
NA,NA,TRBV18,TRBJ1-2,TGTGCCAGCTCACCAGACAGTAACTATGGCTACACCTTC,CASSPDSNYGYTF
NA,NA,TRBV2,TRBJ2-3,TGTGCCAGCAGTGTTTACTCTAGCACAGATACGCAGTATTTT,CASSVYSSTDTQYF
NA,NA,TRBV6-6,TRBJ1-4,TGTGCCAGCAGCAATACCCAGGCGGGGGACAATGAAAAACTGTTTTTT,CASSNTQAGDNEKLFF
NA,once,TRBV14,TRBJ2-4,TGTGCCAGCAGCCAAGGGGGCACAGCCAAAAACATTCAGTACTTC,CASSQGGTAKNIQYF
NA,NA,TRBV7-9,TRBJ1-2,TGTGCCAGCAGCTTCCCCGAAGGGAGCTATGGCTACACCTTC,CASSFPEGSYGYTF
NA,few,TRBV6-6,TRBJ1-1,TGTGCCAGCAGCCCAACCGATGGGACTCAGAACACTGAAGCTTTCTTT,CASSPTDGTQNTEAFF
TRBD2,NA,TRBV5-1,TRBJ2-7,TGCGCCAGCAGTAATCGGACTAGCGGGCACGAGCAGTACTTC,CASSNRTSGHEQYF
TRBD1,NA,TRBV7-9,TRBJ1-4,TGTGCCAGCAGCTTCGTAGCAGGGGGCGCGGAAAAACTGTTTTTT,CASSFVAGGAEKLFF
NA,few,TRBV10-3,TRBJ1-2,TGTGCCATCAGTGAGTTCGGGGAAGGCTACACCTTC,CAISEFGEGYTF
NA,once,TRBV7-9,TRBJ1-1,TGTGCCAGCAGCCAGGAGAACACTGAAGCTTTCTTT,CASSQENTEAFF
NA,NA,TRBV27,TRBJ1-6,TGTGCCAGCAGATCGATACAGAACTATAATTCACCCCTCCACTTT,CASRSIQNYNSPLHF